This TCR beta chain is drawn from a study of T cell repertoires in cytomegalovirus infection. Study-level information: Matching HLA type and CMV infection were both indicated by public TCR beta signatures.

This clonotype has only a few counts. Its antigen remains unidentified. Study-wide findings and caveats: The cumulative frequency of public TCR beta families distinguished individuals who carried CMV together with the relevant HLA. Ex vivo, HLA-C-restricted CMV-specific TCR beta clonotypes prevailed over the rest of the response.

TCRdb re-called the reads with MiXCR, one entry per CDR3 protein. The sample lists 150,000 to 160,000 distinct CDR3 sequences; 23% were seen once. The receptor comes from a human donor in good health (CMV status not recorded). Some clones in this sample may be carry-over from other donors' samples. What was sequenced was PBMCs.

The CDR3 bases are TGTGCCAGTACCCCGGGACAGTCCCATGGCTACACCTTC. As protein: CASTPGQSHGYTF. V is TRBV19 and J is TRBJ1-2; 7 nucleotides align to TRBD1. Trimming cost V 7 bases and J 6 bases; bases outside gene matches: 8. CDR1 and CDR2 from the germline V gene are LNHDA and SQIVND (reference sequence). The CDR3 loop spans 13 amino acids.